This T cell receptor (beta chain) was identified in a study of shared clonotypes between healthy human individuals. Study-level points and caveats: Only blood underwent sampling, and tissue repertoires likely differ. Rarefaction showed that sequencing of sorted subsets was incomplete (despite large depth).

Assay: immunoSEQ multiplex PCR; the TCRdb copy retains only in-frame clones and omits some. Here the sample spans about 2.3 million clones, 93% being singletons. In germline, CDR1 is MGHDK, CDR2 SYGVNS. The CDR3 covers 17 residues. Between the trimmed V and J ends, which lost 7 bases and 0 bases, there was a span of 19 bases. CD4+ cells were split into CD45RA+ naive and CD45RA-negative memory subsets. As concerns this clone: Its antigen is unknown.

Source material: naive CD4+ T cells from PBMCs. Noted subset: CD45RA+ positively selected. The clonotype originates from a man younger than 30 in good health. Some clones in this sample may be carry-over from other donors' samples. The V call is TRBV25-1, the J call TRBJ1-5; D might be TRBD1 (6 bases). The CDR3 loop is CASTPFEQGYSNQPQHF. As DNA, the CDR3 is TGTGCCAGCACCCCCTTCGAACAGGGCTATAGCAATCAGCCCCAGCATTTT. The full variable domain, in which reference TRBV25-1 and TRBJ1-5 provide the parts outside the CDR3, is EADIYQTPRYLVIGTGKKITLECSQTMGHDKMYWYQQDPGMELHLIHYSYGVNSTEKGDLSSESTVSRIRTEHFPLTLESARPSHTSQYLCASTPFEQGYSNQPQHFGDGTRLSIL.